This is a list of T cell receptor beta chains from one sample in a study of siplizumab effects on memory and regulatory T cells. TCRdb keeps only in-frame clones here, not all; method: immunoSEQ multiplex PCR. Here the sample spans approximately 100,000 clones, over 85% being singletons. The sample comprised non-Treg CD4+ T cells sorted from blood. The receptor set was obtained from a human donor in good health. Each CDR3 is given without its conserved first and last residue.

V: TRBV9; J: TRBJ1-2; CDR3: ASSVVEGGRGGYT
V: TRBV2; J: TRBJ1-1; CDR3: ASKEGGLNTEAF
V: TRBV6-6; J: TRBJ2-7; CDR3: ASSYVGFHEQY
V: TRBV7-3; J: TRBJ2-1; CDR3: ASSTGGSTFNEQF
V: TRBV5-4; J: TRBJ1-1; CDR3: ASSRRGENTEAF
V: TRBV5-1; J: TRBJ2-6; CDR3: ASSLVAVTGGISGANVLT
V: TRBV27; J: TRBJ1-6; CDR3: ASSPDNRVWGSPLH
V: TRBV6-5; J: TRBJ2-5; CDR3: ASSYSREGGTQY
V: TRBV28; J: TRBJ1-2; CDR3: ASSFSLDYGYT
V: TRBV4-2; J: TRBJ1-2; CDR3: ASSQAHQGDYGYT
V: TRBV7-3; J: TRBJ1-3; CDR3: ASSPEAGPGNTIY
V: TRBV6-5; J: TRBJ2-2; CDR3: ASSTGTRNTGELF
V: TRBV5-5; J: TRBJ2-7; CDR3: ASRSGQVSYEQY
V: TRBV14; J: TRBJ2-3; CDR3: ASSRGGFGYTDTQY
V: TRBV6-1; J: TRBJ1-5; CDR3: ASSDLPKGPPQH
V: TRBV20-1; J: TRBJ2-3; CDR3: SARRTDTQY
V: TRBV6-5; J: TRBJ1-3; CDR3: ASSYVRPNSGNTIY
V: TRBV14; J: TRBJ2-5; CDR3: ASSLGTVEGETQY
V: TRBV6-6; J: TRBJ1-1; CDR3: ASSPRQGSTEAF
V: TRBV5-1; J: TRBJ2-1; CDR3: ASNYQGGTYNEQF
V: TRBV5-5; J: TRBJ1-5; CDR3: ASRSAAGWNQPQH
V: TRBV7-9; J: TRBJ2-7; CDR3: ASSSSGGQRAYEQY
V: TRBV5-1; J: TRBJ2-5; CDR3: ASSLASGGGPGETQY
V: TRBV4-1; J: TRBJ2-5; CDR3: ASSQDGLAGGLRETQY
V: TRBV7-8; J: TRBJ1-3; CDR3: ASSTTRGTEPGNTIY
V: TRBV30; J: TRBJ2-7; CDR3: AWSPGTGFYEQY
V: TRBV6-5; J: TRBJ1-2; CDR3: ASSYSDNYYGYT
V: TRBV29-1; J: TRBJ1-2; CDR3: SVESDSYGYT
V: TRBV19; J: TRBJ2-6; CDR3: ASNSAGPGEANVLT
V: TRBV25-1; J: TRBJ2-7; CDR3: ASTGRVYEQY
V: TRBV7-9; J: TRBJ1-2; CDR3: ASSLPTRDGGGYT
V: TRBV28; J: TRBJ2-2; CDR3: ASSLRPIQGGELF
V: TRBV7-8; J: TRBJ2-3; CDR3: ASSLALRGQGDTQY
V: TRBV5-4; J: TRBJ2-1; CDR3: ASSVGGAYNEQF
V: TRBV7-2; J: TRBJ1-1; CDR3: ASRQGKNTEAF
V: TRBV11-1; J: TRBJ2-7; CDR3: ASSPTGILSREQY
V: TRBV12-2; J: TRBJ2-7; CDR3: ASRPQAPPRVYEQY
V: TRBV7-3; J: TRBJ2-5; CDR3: ASSVSSGPGQETQY
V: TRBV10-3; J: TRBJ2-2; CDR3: AISTGFTGELF
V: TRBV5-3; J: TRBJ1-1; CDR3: ARSYLVDTEAF
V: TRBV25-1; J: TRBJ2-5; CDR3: ASSDRRSGTGGSETQY